These T cell receptor beta chains were read from a single sample in a study of chemoradiotherapy in HPV16-positive cancers. Sequencing was performed with immunoSEQ multiplex PCR; in TCRdb, only in-frame clones are kept and a portion is missing. This table has just under 40,000 clones, approximately 73% appearing once. The sample was blood, taken from a patient who underwent chemoradiotherapy. These receptors all come from a human donor with HPV-associated anogenital cancer. CDR3s include the opening cysteine and the closing phenylalanine or tryptophan. The D gene is left open where the match is weak. Size tells how often a clone was seen (once, few, many) or the class of an expanded clone, and some rows leave it out.

D: TRBD1; J: TRBJ1-1; size: few; V: TRBV9; DNA: TGTGCCAGCAGCGTAGGAGGGACAGGGGGGCCAATGAACACTGAAGCTTTCTTT; CDR3: CASSVGGTGGPMNTEAFF
D: TRBD2; J: TRBJ2-1; size: .; V: TRBV11-3; DNA: TGTGCCAGCAGCTTAGGGGATAGCGGGGCATCAAATGAGCAGTTCTTC; CDR3: CASSLGDSGASNEQFF
D: TRBD2; J: TRBJ2-3; size: .; V: TRBV11-3; DNA: TGTGCCAGCAGTCGGAGCGATAGACTAGCGGGGAGCACAGATACGCAGTATTTT; CDR3: CASSRSDRLAGSTDTQYF
D: .; J: TRBJ1-1; size: .; V: TRBV29-1; DNA: TGCAGCGTCCGCTCGACAGGGAACACTGAAGCTTTCTTT; CDR3: CSVRSTGNTEAFF
D: TRBD1; J: TRBJ1-1; size: .; V: TRBV5-1; DNA: TGCGCCAGCAGCTCTCTACAGGGGGCGACTGAAGCTTTCTTT; CDR3: CASSSLQGATEAFF
D: .; J: TRBJ2-7; size: .; V: TRBV7-9; DNA: TGTGCCAGCAGCTTAGTAGGGACTGCGAGCGACGAGCAGTACTTC; CDR3: CASSLVGTASDEQYF
D: TRBD1; J: TRBJ2-3; size: few; V: TRBV27; DNA: TGTGCCAGCAGTTTGGGGCAGGGGGATTTGGATACGCAGTATTTT; CDR3: CASSLGQGDLDTQYF
D: TRBD2; J: TRBJ2-7; size: .; V: TRBV7-2; DNA: TGTGCCAGCAGCCTTAGCGGGGGGATCTCCTACGAGCAGTACTTC; CDR3: CASSLSGGISYEQYF
D: .; J: TRBJ2-1; size: .; V: TRBV6-5; DNA: TGTGCCAGCAGTGCCTCTTTAGGGTATGAGCAGTTCTTC; CDR3: CASSASLGYEQFF
D: .; J: TRBJ1-1; size: .; V: TRBV18; DNA: TGTGCCAGCTCACCTAGTGGTATGGACACTGAAGCTTTCTTT; CDR3: CASSPSGMDTEAFF
D: .; J: TRBJ2-3; size: .; V: TRBV7-3; DNA: TGTGCCAGCAGCAAATCGACGGGGGCAGATACGCAGTATTTT; CDR3: CASSKSTGADTQYF
D: TRBD1; J: TRBJ1-6; size: few; V: TRBV7-8; DNA: TGTGCCAGCAGCTTAGTTGGGACAGGAAATTCACCCCTCCACTTT; CDR3: CASSLVGTGNSPLHF
D: .; J: TRBJ2-1; size: .; V: TRBV14; DNA: TGTGCCAGCAGCCAAGATTTTCGGGGGCAGTTCTTC; CDR3: CASSQDFRGQFF
D: .; J: TRBJ2-4; size: few; V: TRBV11-3; DNA: TGTGCCAGCAGCTTAACCCCTTCGGCGAACATTCAGTACTTC; CDR3: CASSLTPSANIQYF
D: .; J: TRBJ1-2; size: once; V: TRBV6-5; DNA: TGTGCCACCAGAGGGGAATGGGTAGGGTACTATGGCTACACCTTC; CDR3: CATRGEWVGYYGYTF
D: .; J: TRBJ2-3; size: .; V: TRBV25-1; DNA: TGTGCCAGCAGTGTTCAGGGTACAGATACGCAGTATTTT; CDR3: CASSVQGTDTQYF
D: .; J: TRBJ2-2; size: .; V: TRBV11-3; DNA: TGTGCCAGCAGCTTGAACGGGGACACCGGGGAGCTGTTTTTT; CDR3: CASSLNGDTGELFF
D: TRBD2; J: TRBJ2-5; size: .; V: TRBV5-6; DNA: TGTGCCAGCAGTTTCCTTCCGGGGGGCCAAGAGACCCAGTACTTC; CDR3: CASSFLPGGQETQYF
D: TRBD1; J: TRBJ2-5; size: .; V: TRBV4-3; DNA: TGCGCCAGCAGTCGACAGGGCCAAGAGACCCAGTACTTC; CDR3: CASSRQGQETQYF
D: TRBD1; J: TRBJ1-4; size: .; V: TRBV7-2; DNA: TGTGCCAGCAGCTCCAACAGGGGATCTCGAGAAAAACTGTTTTTT; CDR3: CASSSNRGSREKLFF
D: .; J: TRBJ2-1; size: .; V: TRBV7-9; DNA: TGTGCCAGCAGCCCCCAGGGTTTCAGCAACGATGAGCAGTTCTTC; CDR3: CASSPQGFSNDEQFF
D: .; J: TRBJ2-4; size: .; V: TRBV6-5; DNA: TGTGCCAGCAGTTACTCGGATTCCAAAAACATTCAGTACTTC; CDR3: CASSYSDSKNIQYF
D: TRBD1; J: TRBJ1-2; size: .; V: TRBV28; DNA: TGTGCCAGCAGTAAGCCGGGACAGGGTTACTATGGCTACACCTTC; CDR3: CASSKPGQGYYGYTF
D: .; J: TRBJ2-1; size: .; V: TRBV4-3; DNA: TGCGCCAGCAGCCAAGAACAACCCACGACGGGGCGCGAGCAGTTCTTC; CDR3: CASSQEQPTTGREQFF
D: .; J: TRBJ1-1; size: once; V: TRBV19; DNA: TGTGCCAGTAGTATCGCAGTGATGAACACTGAAGCTTTCTTT; CDR3: CASSIAVMNTEAFF
D: TRBD1; J: TRBJ1-2; size: .; V: TRBV15; DNA: TGTGCCACCAGCAGAGTTCGGACAGGGCCCTATGGCTACACCTTC; CDR3: CATSRVRTGPYGYTF
D: TRBD1; J: TRBJ1-1; size: .; V: TRBV14; DNA: TGTGCCAGCAGCCATTACGGGACAGGGAAAATCACTGAAGCTTTCTTT; CDR3: CASSHYGTGKITEAFF
D: .; J: TRBJ1-2; size: .; V: TRBV10-3; DNA: TGTGCCATAGAGACAGGTTTGAATGGCTACACCTTC; CDR3: CAIETGLNGYTF